Shown below are 2 T cell receptor beta chains from a single sample sequenced in a study of T cell responses to AZD1222 COVID-19 vaccine. The assay was immunoSEQ multiplex PCR, and TCRdb's table has in-frame clones only and misses some. The sample lists about 93,000 clones, 80% to 90% seen once, with about 2.7% in the top ten. Sequences were derived from peripheral blood, sampled 28 days after the second AZD1222 dose. The receptor source for this set is an adult who received the AZD1222 COVID-19 vaccine.

V and J are TRBV2 and TRBJ2-7; D is unresolved. From germline, CDR1 is SNHLY and CDR2 FYNNEI. This CDR3 has 13 amino acids. The germline V and J ends were trimmed by 7 bases and 0 bases, with 10 bases remaining between them. In DNA, the CDR3 is TGTGCCAGCAAGTCCAGCGTCTCCTACGAGCAGTACTTC. This encodes CASKSSVSYEQYF.

The J gene is TRBJ2-4, the V gene TRBV2; no definite D call. Trimming left V 8 bases short and J 1 base short, with 9 bases between. Germline V CDR1 and CDR2: SNHLY, FYNNEI. The CDR3 contains 13 residues. The CDR3 bases are TGTGCCAGCCACACAATGGCCAAAAACATTCAGTACTTC. Encoded protein: CASHTMAKNIQYF.